The 20 T cell receptor beta chains below were found in one sample sequenced in a study of PD-L1 blockade in urothelial cancer. Assay used: immunoSEQ multiplex PCR; TCRdb lists only in-frame clones, some missing. The repertoire holds approximately 67,000 clones, with 75% to 90% as singletons. Time point in this sample: pretreatment peripheral blood. Sequenced material: PBMCs, taken around atezolizumab (anti-PD-L1) treatment. The receptors were sampled from a man in his fifties or sixties with urothelial cancer.

This chain uses TRBV4-2 with TRBJ2-2, with D tentatively TRBD1 (6 bases). The CDR3 contains 16 residues. With 3 bases removed from V and 0 bases from J, the gap between germline ends came to 11 bases. Germline CDR1 reads LGHNA; CDR2 reads YNFKEQ. CDR3 DNA sequence: TGTGCCAGCAGCCACACACAGGGTTCGAACACCGGGGAGCTGTTTTTT. It translates to CASSHTQGSNTGELFF.

This clone was counted a single time. The chain carries TRBV7-3 and TRBJ1-6; 9 bases are a match to TRBD1. Germline trimming cut 0 bases from V and 9 bases from J; bases unmatched to any gene: 6. The CDR3 is 16 amino acids. The germline V gene has CDR1 SGHTA and CDR2 FQGTGA. This chain's CDR3 is CASSLTGGQGGSPLHF. In nucleotides, the CDR3 is TGTGCCAGCAGCTTAACGGGGGGACAGGGCGGTTCACCCCTCCACTTT.

The sample holds a few counts of this clone. The chain recombines TRBV7-9 with TRBJ1-2; D is unclear. V gave up 1 base and J gave up 1 base, with 10 bases separating them. The CDR3 is made up of 15 amino acids. Germline loops: CDR1 SEHNR, CDR2 FQNEAQ (reference sequence). CDR3 coding DNA: TGTGCCAGCAGCTTAGGATCGAGAGATAACTATGGCTACACCTTC. Translated: CASSLGSRDNYGYTF.

The chain has TRBV5-3 and TRBJ2-5, with TRBD1 matching 9 bases. TRBV5-3 is designated an ORF whose function remains uncertain. The CDR3 has 15 residues. V shed 4 bases and J 3 bases; nucleotides not matched to a gene: 7. The CDR3 DNA sequence: TGTGCCAGAAGCCGAACCGACAGGGGGGAAGAGACCCAGTACTTC. It is translated as CARSRTDRGEETQYF.

The chain is built from TRBV5-1 and TRBJ1-2, with D possibly being TRBD1 (5 bases). Germline values: CDR1 SGHRS, CDR2 YFSETQ. The CDR3 consists of 14 residues. The V gene lost 1 base and the J gene lost 0 bases, with 7 bases spanning the gap. The CDR3 DNA reads TGCGCCAGCAGCTTGTCAGGGTCTAACTATGGCTACACCTTC. As protein: CASSLSGSNYGYTF.

Here the CDR3 reads CASSFRGGEEKLFF. In DNA, the CDR3 is TGTGCCAGCAGCTTCAGAGGAGGGGAGGAAAAACTGTTTTTT. This chain connects TRBV13 to TRBJ1-4; a possible D gene is TRBD1 (5 bases). There are 14 residues in the CDR3. V was shortened by 3 bases and J by 8 bases, with 13 bases between the two germline ends. Germline CDR1 is PRHDT and CDR2 is FYEKMQ (reference sequence).

The genes are TRBV6-6 and TRBJ2-5; perhaps TRBD2 as D (6 bases). Trimming took 5 bases from V and 0 from J, leaving 16 bases between them. CDR3 length: 16 amino acids. Per the germline V gene, CDR1 is MNHNY and CDR2 is SVGAGI (reference sequence). As DNA, the CDR3 is TGTGCCAGCAGTCTGCGGGAAGCAGGGTACCAAGAGACCCAGTACTTC. Its translation is CASSLREAGYQETQYF.

The genes are TRBV6-5 and TRBJ1-2; 9 nucleotides agree with TRBD1. CDR3 length: 14 amino acids. Germline values: CDR1 MNHEY, CDR2 SVGAGI. V was clipped by 2 bases and J by 5 bases; unmatched bases: 3. This CDR3 is CASSYGGTGYGYTF. The CDR3 DNA is TGTGCCAGCAGTTACGGAGGGACAGGGTATGGCTACACCTTC.

The chain is built from TRBV5-1 and TRBJ2-5, with 7 bases aligning to TRBD1. Germline V lookup: CDR1 SGHRS, CDR2 YFSETQ. Germline trimming cut 0 bases from V and 5 bases from J; bases unmatched to any gene: 7. CDR3 length: 15 residues. CDR3 in DNA: TGCGCCAGCAGCTTGGGTAAGGGGGCGGTGGAGACCCAGTACTTC. Protein sequence: CASSLGKGAVETQYF.

The chain links TRBV6-6 to TRBJ2-5; no clear D. Trimming removed 7 bases at V and 0 bases at J, with 9 bases between. Germline V gene lookup returns CDR1 MNHNY and CDR2 SVGAGI (reference sequence). The CDR3 extends over 13 amino acids. The CDR3 loop is CASNYQYQETQYF. The CDR3, as DNA: TGTGCCAGCAACTATCAGTACCAAGAGACCCAGTACTTC.

This clone was observed once. The CDR3 here is CASSLWGREQPQHF. The CDR3 region has the DNA TGTGCCAGCAGTTTATGGGGGCGCGAGCAGCCCCAGCATTTT. The rearrangement joins TRBV28 to TRBJ1-5, with TRBD1 as a possible D gene (5 bases). The ends were cut back, 0 bases at V and 7 bases at J, with 10 bases in the middle. Germline V gives CDR1 MDHEN, CDR2 SYDVKM. The CDR3 is made up of 14 amino acids.

This chain links TRBV5-1 with TRBJ1-3; TRBD1 matches at 7 bases. CDR1 and CDR2 (germline): SGHRS, YFSETQ. V was pared by 4 bases and J by 4 bases, with 8 bases of the junction left unmatched. CDR3 length: 15 amino acids. CDR3 DNA sequence: TGCGCCAGCAGCCGGGAGGGGGCAAGGGGAAACACCATATATTTT. This gives the protein CASSREGARGNTIYF.

J is TRBJ2-3 and V is TRBV7-3; TRBD1 matches 7 bases. The J segment lost 2 bases and the V segment lost 4 bases, leaving 3 bases of the junction unmatched. The CDR3 runs 14 residues. The germline V gene encodes CDR1 SGHTA and CDR2 FQGTGA. The CDR3 sequence: CASSSDRNTDTQYF. CDR3 DNA: TGTGCCAGCAGCTCGGACAGGAACACAGATACGCAGTATTTT.

Here the CDR3 reads CASSLVRTRAYEQYF. DNA for the CDR3: TGTGCCAGCAGCTTAGTTCGGACTCGGGCCTACGAGCAGTACTTC. This chain joins TRBV11-2 and TRBJ2-7; tentative D call: TRBD2 (5 bases). Trimming stripped 1 base from V and 2 bases from J, with 12 bases between. The CDR3 runs to 15 residues. From germline, CDR1 is SGHAT and CDR2 FQNNGV. The whole variable domain, filled in from reference TRBV11-2 and TRBJ2-7, reads EAGVAQSPRYKIIEKRQSVAFWCNPISGHATLYWYQQILGQGPKLLIQFQNNGVVDDSQLPKDRFSAERLKGVDSTLKIQPAKLEDSAVYLCASSLVRTRAYEQYFGPGTRLTVT.

This chain uses TRBV7-9 with TRBJ1-1, with 7 bases aligning to TRBD1. V lost 4 bases, J lost 4 bases, and 6 bases stayed unmatched. From germline, CDR1 is SEHNR and CDR2 FQNEAQ (reference sequence). This CDR3 comprises 14 residues. The CDR3 DNA is TGTGCCAGCAGCTACGACAGGGATGGCACTGAAGCTTTCTTT. It is translated as CASSYDRDGTEAFF.

The chain carries TRBV11-2 and TRBJ2-2; 8 positions agree with TRBD2. V shed 4 bases, J shed 5 bases, and the junction held 6 bases outside the gene matches. The CDR3 runs to 15 residues. The V gene's germline CDR1 is SGHAT and CDR2 FQNNGV. The CDR3 sequence is CASSSTSSGTGELFF. CDR3 DNA sequence: TGTGCCAGCAGCTCAACGTCTAGCGGGACCGGGGAGCTGTTTTTT.

This chain uses TRBV30 with TRBJ1-2; 11 bases are shared with TRBD1. The CDR3 totals 15 residues. Germline V lookup: CDR1 GTSNPN, CDR2 SVGIG (reference sequence). Trimming took 6 bases from V and 4 from J; bases not matched to a gene: 10. CDR3 residues: CACKLGTGGLYGYTF. In nucleotides, the CDR3 is TGTGCCTGCAAACTTGGGACAGGGGGACTCTATGGCTACACCTTC.

This chain uses TRBV7-9 with TRBJ2-1, with a weak D call TRBD2 (5 bases). Germline V gene data show CDR1 as SEHNR and CDR2 as FQNEAQ (reference sequence). Trimming left V 5 bases short and J 4 bases short, with 18 bases between. This CDR3 spans 16 amino acids. The CDR3 bases are TGTGCCAGCAGCATAGGCGTCTCAACGGGGTACAATGAGCAGTTCTTC. Translated, it gives CASSIGVSTGYNEQFF.

This clone was recorded once. The chain couples TRBV28 to TRBJ1-5, with no clear D. Trimming took 4 bases from V and 4 from J, leaving 14 bases between them. This CDR3 has 15 amino acids. The germline V gene has CDR1 MDHEN and CDR2 SYDVKM. CDR3 nucleotides: TGTGCCAGCAGTTCCCCACGACGGACTAATCAGCCCCAGCATTTT. Translated: CASSSPRRTNQPQHF.

This chain connects TRBV11-3 to TRBJ1-2; D is uncertain. The germline V and J ends were trimmed by 5 bases and 2 bases, with 12 bases remaining between them. Germline V gene lookup returns CDR1 SGHNT and CDR2 YENEEA. CDR3 size: 14 residues. The CDR3 DNA reads as TGTGCCAGCAGCCACCGAACGCAGAACTATGGCTACACCTTC. This gives the protein CASSHRTQNYGYTF.